The present T cell receptor (beta chain) was sequenced within a study of blood T cell repertoires in COVID-19. About the study: Whether acute or convalescent, the COVID-19 samples came from the United States, Italy and Spain. PBMCs, B-cell-depleted T cells, or T cells were the source of the cDNA or gDNA that made up the material.

Trimming cost V 5 bases and J 4 bases; bases outside gene matches: 10. The CDR3 runs 15 residues. Germline-derived CDR1 and CDR2 are SQVTM and ANQGSEA. In the original analysis: Amplification of reference gene primers provided the estimated nucleated cell counts. Clones were sequenced by immunoSEQ multiplex PCR, and TCRdb holds only the in-frame ones, with some missing. V and J calls and clone size come straight from that table; D and trimming were deduced from the DNA. The data contain some 39,000 clones, roughly 85% of them singletons. The sample comprised peripheral blood. The receptor's source is a man in his forties with active COVID-19. The chain recombines TRBV29-1 with TRBJ2-2; 7 bases fit TRBD2. The CDR3 sequence: CSVSNPLAPTGELFF. As DNA, the CDR3 is TGCAGCGTTTCTAACCCACTAGCGCCCACCGGGGAGCTGTTTTTT.